This TCR beta chain was sequenced for a study of patients and donors after allogeneic stem cell transplantation. Each CDR3 protein is one row after TCRdb ran MiXCR on the RT-PCR reads. The repertoire holds about 110,000 distinct CDR3 sequences, approximately 35% seen once, with roughly 30% in the top ten. The CDR3 totals 15 residues. Germline CDR1 is MNHEY and CDR2 is SMNVEV (reference sequence). Trimming took 5 bases from V and 6 from J, leaving 17 bases between them. The chain employs TRBV27 and TRBJ1-5; no firm D call. The material sequenced was blood, either unsorted or a sorted T cell fraction (not recorded which). The clonotype was recovered from a human donor who was either an allogeneic HSCT recipient or a stem cell or donor lymphocyte infusion donor (not recorded which). It is not recorded whose cells these are; they may come from a transplant donor. The CDR3 region has the DNA TGTGCCAGCAGTCCGACGTGGCTGAGTGGTCAGCCCCAGCATTTT. Its protein product is CASSPTWLSGQPQHF.